This T cell receptor (beta chain) was captured in a study of T-cell memory formation after mild COVID-19. Study-wide results and limits: There was no confirmation that second-wave clones peaking on day 37 were SARS-CoV-2 specific. Clones contracting day 15 to 85 were balanced CD4/CD8; later expanders leaned CD4+. Cross-reactive memory seemingly joined, as some responding clones were found in pre-infection memory.

Trimming stripped 5 bases from V and 12 bases from J, with 14 bases between. This CDR3 has 12 residues. CDR1 MNHEY and CDR2 SVGAGI come from the germline V gene. Via MiXCR, TCRdb re-called the 5' RACE reads, giving one row per CDR3 protein. Found here are about 170,000 distinct CDR3 sequences, 10% to 15% of them singletons; the top ten hold 2.5% to 3.5%. Concerning this clonotype itself: Its antigen is not identified.

The TCR sequence derives from a man between 18 and 29 years old who had mild COVID-19 (a few samples of this study predate the infection). Cell type and time point are not known. V gene TRBV6-5 combines with J gene TRBJ2-1; D is undetermined. Sequenced material: PBMCs or a T cell subset sorted from them (not recorded which). The CDR3 here is CASSRNPGWQFF. In DNA form, the CDR3 reads TGTGCCAGCAGTCGGAACCCGGGCTGGCAGTTCTTC.